Reported below is one T cell receptor (beta chain). V was shortened by 7 bases and J by 0 bases, with 10 bases between the two germline ends. This CDR3 spans 13 amino acids. From germline, CDR1 is SQVTM and CDR2 ANQGSEA. In the authors' workflow: Quantification of nucleated cells was approximated via reference gene primer amplification. TCRdb's copy holds only in-frame clones and misses some; the assay was immunoSEQ multiplex PCR. The V and J calls and clone size were taken over from that table, and D and trimming were inferred from the DNA. The sample lists roughly 60,000 clones; about nine tenths were seen once. This sample was included in a study of blood T cell repertoires in COVID-19. For the study at large: Samples representing acute and convalescent COVID-19 were sourced from the United States, Italy and Spain. T cells, B-cell-depleted T cells, or PBMCs supplied cDNA or gDNA.

This clonotype was obtained from a woman over 75 with active COVID-19. V and J are TRBV29-1 and TRBJ1-3; D not resolved. Input material: peripheral blood. This chain's CDR3 is CSAQVTSGNTIYF. The CDR3 DNA reads TGCAGCGCCCAGGTGACCTCTGGAAACACCATATATTTT.